The 10 T cell receptor beta chains below come from one sample, sequenced in a study of tumor and adjacent non-tumor tissue in lung cancer. Three rounds of nested PCR, following a modified ARM-PCR protocol, produced the TCRbeta library. Via MiXCR, TCRdb re-called the multiplex PCR reads, giving one row per CDR3 protein. The sample lists over 100,000 distinct CDR3 sequences; 75% were seen once. No cell sorting was done before RNA was extracted from the tissue. The sample comprised lung tumor tissue. The receptors derive from a woman aged 55-75 years with non-small cell lung cancer.

Comment on this clonotype: The junction differs from germline at one of its ends, possibly a read error. This chain connects TRBV5-4 to TRBJ1-6, with D tentatively TRBD1 (5 bases). CDR1 and CDR2 (germline): SGHNT, YYREEE (reference sequence). This CDR3 is built from 15 residues. The DNA for the CDR3 is TGTGCCAGCAGCTTGGATGACAGAGATCAATCACCCCCCCACTTT. Protein sequence: CASSLDDRDQSPPHF.

This clonotype was observed at least ten times. The chain links TRBV20-1 to TRBJ2-7, with 12 bases lining up with TRBD2. There are 15 residues in the CDR3. The ends lost 5 bases at V and 1 base at J; junction bases unmatched: 6. The germline CDR1 and CDR2 sequences are DFQATT and SNEGSKA (reference sequence). The DNA for the CDR3 is TGCAGTGCTGCTCCACTAGCGGGAGGTTCCTACGAGCAGTACTTC. It codes for CSAAPLAGGSYEQYF.

A remark on this clonotype: At one end the junction does not follow the germline gene, possibly because of a read error. The chain is built from TRBV4-3 and TRBJ2-1, with D possibly TRBD1 on 6 matching bases. The V gene's germline CDR1 is LGHNA and CDR2 YSLEER. The CDR3 spans 15 residues. The CDR3 DNA is TGCGCTAGCATCCAAGATCCAAGGGGGATGAATGAGCAGTTCTTC. Protein sequence: CASIQDPRGMNEQFF.

Concerning this clonotype: One junction end disagrees with the germline gene, perhaps due to a read error. V is TRBV11-3 and J is TRBJ1-1, with no clear D. The germline CDR1 and CDR2 sequences are SGHNT and YENEEA. The CDR3 extends over 15 amino acids. CDR3 DNA sequence: TGTACCAGCAGCTTAGTTTCGGGGAGAGGCACTGAATCTTTCTTT. Amino acid sequence: CTSSLVSGRGTESFF.

V and J are TRBV11-2 and TRBJ2-1; the D is unclear. V was trimmed by 0 bases and J by 6 bases, leaving 15 bases between them. This CDR3 contains 16 residues. Germline V gene data show CDR1 as SGHAT and CDR2 as FQNNGV. CDR3 sequence (DNA): TGTGCCAGCAGCTTAGACCCGAGTAGTAGTATCAATGAGCAGTTCTTC. It specifies CASSLDPSSSINEQFF.

This clonotype was found many times. The chain uses TRBV5-6 and TRBJ2-2; TRBD1 is a possible D gene (6 bases). CDR1 is SGHDT and CDR2 is YYEEEE in the germline V gene. The CDR3 totals 14 residues. Trimming left V 3 bases short and J 6 bases short, with 12 bases between. The CDR3 DNA sequence: TGTGCCAGCAGCTGGTACCAGGGGTCCGGGGAGCTGTTTTTT. Amino acids: CASSWYQGSGELFF.

Turning to this clonotype: A much bigger clone sits one base away, suggesting this may be a read error. The rearrangement uses TRBV12-3 or TRBV12-4 and TRBJ1-2, with a weak D call TRBD1 (5 bases). The CDR3 loop spans 16 amino acids. The CDR3 DNA sequence: TGTACCAGCACCCTAAGCTCAGGGTCGGGGTTTGTTGGCTACACCTTC. Protein product: CTSTLSSGSGFVGYTF.

This clonotype was seen a handful of times. Being one base from a much bigger clone, this may be a read error. The chain recombines TRBV20-1 with TRBJ1-4, with 8 bases that match TRBD1. Germline V gene data show CDR1 as DFQATT and CDR2 as SNEGSKA (reference sequence). This CDR3 has 14 amino acids. The CDR3 sequence is CNAATGGSDEKLFF. As DNA, the CDR3 is TGCAATGCGGCTACAGGGGGATCCGACGAAAAACTGTTTTTT.

This clonotype is a singleton in its sample. This chain uses TRBV28 with TRBJ1-2, with D possibly matching TRBD1 (6 bases). Trimming removed 2 bases from V and 9 bases from J, with 13 bases in between. Germline V gene data show CDR1 as MDHEN and CDR2 as SYDVKM. There are 13 residues in the CDR3. CDR3 amino acids: CASSLLNRDSYTF. DNA for the CDR3: TGTGCCAGCAGTTTACTAAACAGGGACAGCTACACCTTC.

In the case of this clonotype: The conserved final phenylalanine or tryptophan is absent from the CDR3, which likely points to a read error. The chain has TRBV28 and TRBJ2-3, with a weak D call TRBD1 (5 bases). The DNA end favors TRBJ1-5, so the J call may be wrong. Germline V CDR1 and CDR2: MDHEN, SYDVKM. This CDR3 is built from 15 residues. CDR3 loop: CAGSPGDSGLDTQHC. The CDR3 coding sequence is TGTGCCGGCAGTCCTGGGGACTCGGGCCTAGATACGCAGCATTGT.